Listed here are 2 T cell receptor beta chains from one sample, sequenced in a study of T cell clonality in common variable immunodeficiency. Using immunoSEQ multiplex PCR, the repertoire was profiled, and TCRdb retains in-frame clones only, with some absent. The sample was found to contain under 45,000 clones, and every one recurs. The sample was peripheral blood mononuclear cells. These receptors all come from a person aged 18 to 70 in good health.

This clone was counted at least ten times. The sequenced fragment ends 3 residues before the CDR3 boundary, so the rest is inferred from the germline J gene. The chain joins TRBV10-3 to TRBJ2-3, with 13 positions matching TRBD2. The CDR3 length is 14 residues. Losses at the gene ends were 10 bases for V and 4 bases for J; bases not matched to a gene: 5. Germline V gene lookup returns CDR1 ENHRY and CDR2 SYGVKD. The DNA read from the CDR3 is TGTGCCACCTGGACTAGCGGGAGTCCAGATACG. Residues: CATWTSGSPDT. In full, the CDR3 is CATWTSGSPDTQYF.

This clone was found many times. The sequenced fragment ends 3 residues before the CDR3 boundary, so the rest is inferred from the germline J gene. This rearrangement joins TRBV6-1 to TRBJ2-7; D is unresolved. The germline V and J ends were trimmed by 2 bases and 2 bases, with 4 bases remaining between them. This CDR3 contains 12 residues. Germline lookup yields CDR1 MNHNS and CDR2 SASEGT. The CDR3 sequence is CASSERAYEQYF. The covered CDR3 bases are TGTGCCAGCAGTGAACGGGCCTACGAG.